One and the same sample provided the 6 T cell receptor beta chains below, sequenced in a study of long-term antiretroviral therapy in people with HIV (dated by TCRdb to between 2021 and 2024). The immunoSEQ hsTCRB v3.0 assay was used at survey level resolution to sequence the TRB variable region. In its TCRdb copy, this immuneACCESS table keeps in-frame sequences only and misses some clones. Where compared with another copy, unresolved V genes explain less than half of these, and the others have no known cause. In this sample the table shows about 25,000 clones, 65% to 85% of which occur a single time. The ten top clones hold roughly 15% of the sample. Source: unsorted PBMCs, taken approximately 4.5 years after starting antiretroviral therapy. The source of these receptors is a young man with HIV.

The CDR3 DNA is TGTGCCAGCACTCAGAGGGGTTCTACCACCGGGGAGCTGTTTTTT. It specifies CASTQRGSTTGELFF. This rearrangement joins TRBV2 to TRBJ2-2; D possibly uses TRBD1 or TRBD2 (5 bases each). The CDR3 is made up of 15 amino acids. The germline V gene has CDR1 SNHLY and CDR2 FYNNEI. Trimming cost V 7 bases and J 4 bases, with 16 bases left between them.

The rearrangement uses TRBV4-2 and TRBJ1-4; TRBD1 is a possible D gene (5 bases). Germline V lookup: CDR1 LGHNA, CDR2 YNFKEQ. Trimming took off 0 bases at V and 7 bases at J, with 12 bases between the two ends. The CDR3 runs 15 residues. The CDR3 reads CASSQDVGDGEKLFF. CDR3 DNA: TGTGCCAGCAGCCAAGATGTGGGGGACGGTGAAAAACTGTTTTTT.

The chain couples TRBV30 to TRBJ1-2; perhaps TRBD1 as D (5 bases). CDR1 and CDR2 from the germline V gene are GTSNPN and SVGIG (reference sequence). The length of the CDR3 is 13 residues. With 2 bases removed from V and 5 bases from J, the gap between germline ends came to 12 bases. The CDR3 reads CAWSPDSLYGYTF. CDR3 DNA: TGTGCCTGGAGTCCTGACAGTTTATATGGCTACACCTTC.

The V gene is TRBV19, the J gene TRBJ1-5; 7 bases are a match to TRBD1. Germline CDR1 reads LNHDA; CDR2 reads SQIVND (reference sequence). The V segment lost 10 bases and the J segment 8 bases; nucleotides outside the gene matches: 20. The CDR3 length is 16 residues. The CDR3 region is CATQPWTGSSTKPQHF. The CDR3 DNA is TGTGCCACTCAACCCTGGACAGGTTCCTCCACCAAGCCCCAGCATTTT.

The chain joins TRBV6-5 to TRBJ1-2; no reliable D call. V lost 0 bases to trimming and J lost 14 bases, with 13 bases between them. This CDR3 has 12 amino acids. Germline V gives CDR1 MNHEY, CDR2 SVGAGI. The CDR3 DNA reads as TGTGCCAGCAGTTACTCAGGCCGAACGATAACCTTC. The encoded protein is CASSYSGRTITF.

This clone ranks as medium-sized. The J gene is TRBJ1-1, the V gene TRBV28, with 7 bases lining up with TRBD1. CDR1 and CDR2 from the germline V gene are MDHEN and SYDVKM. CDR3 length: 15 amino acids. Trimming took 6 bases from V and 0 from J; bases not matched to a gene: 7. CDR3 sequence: CASRKHRGMNTEAFF. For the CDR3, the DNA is TGTGCCAGCAGGAAGCACAGGGGAATGAACACTGAAGCTTTCTTT.